This T cell receptor beta chain was identified in a study of blood T cell repertoires in COVID-19. For the study at large: COVID-19 samples collected from the United States, Italy and Spain covered acute and convalescent phases. Sources were T cells, B-cell-depleted T cells, or PBMCs; the material itself was cDNA or gDNA.

The CDR3 is 14 residues long. CDR1 and CDR2 (germline): LNHDA, SQIVND (reference sequence). The J segment lost 6 bases and the V segment lost 5 bases, leaving 4 bases of the junction unmatched. Per the study methods: Using reference gene primer amplification, nucleated cell counts were estimated. Profiling relied on immunoSEQ multiplex PCR, and the TCRdb table lists in-frame clones only, not all of them. That table supplies the V and J calls and clone size; D and trimming were determined from the DNA. This table has 65,000 to 85,000 clones, 83% appearing once. The receptor's source is a man aged 45-60 years with active COVID-19. The gene calls are TRBV19 and TRBJ2-1, with 10 bases that match TRBD2. Specimen: peripheral blood. CDR3 sequence: CASSRTSGANEQFF. Here the CDR3 DNA reads TGTGCCAGTAGTCGGACTAGCGGAGCCAATGAGCAGTTCTTC.